This TCR beta chain originates from a study of molecular identifiers for immune sequencing clone quantification. Study-wide points: Clones above 20 RNA copies held over 98% of effector molecules, under 1% in naive cells.

This clonotype came up a few times. The target antigen is unknown. The germline V gene has CDR1 SGHDN and CDR2 FVKESK. V lost 0 bases and J lost 1; bases outside the gene matches: 7. The CDR3 has 18 residues. TCR libraries were built in bulk with a published protocol and specific TCR primers. TCRdb used MiXCR to reprocess the PCR reads, holding one entry per CDR3 protein. The table shows nearly 650,000 distinct CDR3 sequences, with about 25% occurring only once. Using a CD8+CD4-CCR7+CD45RA+ phenotype, naive CD8 T cells were sorted. V usage is TRBV14 and J usage is TRBJ2-5; 11 positions match TRBD2. The specimen sequenced was naive CD8+ T cells from blood, with Jurkat cell RNA spiked in. Noted subset: FACS-sorted CD8+CD4-CCR7+CD45RA+ naive T cells. The receptor's source is a human donor in good health. Some libraries in this study had Jurkat cell RNA spiked in. The chain's CDR3 is CASSQEMGLADLQETQYF. In nucleotides, the CDR3 is TGTGCCAGCAGCCAAGAGATGGGACTAGCGGACCTCCAAGAGACCCAGTACTTC.